These 11 T cell receptor beta chains were all obtained from the same sample, sequenced in a study of spatial heterogeneity in lung cancer. Study-level results: The study found that expanded intratumoral alpha and beta TCR counts tracked tumor mutation counts.

These receptors have no known antigen. TCRdb re-called the 5' RACE reads with MiXCR, one entry per CDR3 protein. The sample lists some 97,000 distinct CDR3 sequences; approximately 4.7% were seen once. Specified time point: sample taken at primary tumor resection. Sequences were derived from lung tumor tissue, sampled at surgery. Source of these receptors: a male donor with early-stage non-small cell lung cancer.

This clonotype occurred a few times. V gene TRBV6-1 combines with J gene TRBJ2-2, with TRBD1 as a possible D gene (6 bases). This CDR3 contains 16 residues. Trimming pared 11 bases from V and 7 bases from J, leaving 26 bases between. Germline CDR1 is MNHNS and CDR2 is SASEGT. The CDR3 sequence is CAGRQDSTLRVGELFF. The CDR3 DNA is TGTGCCGGTAGACAGGACTCCACTTTGAGGGTCGGGGAGCTGTTTTTT.

At least ten counts were recorded for this clonotype. V is TRBV11-2 and J is TRBJ2-3, with D tentatively TRBD2 (5 bases). V lost 4 bases to trimming and J lost 6 bases, with 11 bases between them. This CDR3 has 13 residues. CDR1 is SGHAT and CDR2 is FQNNGV in the germline V gene. The CDR3 DNA follows: TGTGCCAGCAGCTCCCTCAAGCGGGATACGCAGTATTTT. Its translation is CASSSLKRDTQYF.

This clonotype was observed at least ten times. The chain has TRBV6-5 and TRBJ1-1, with 10 bases lining up with TRBD1. CDR3 size: 15 residues. Trimming at V came to 5 bases and at J to 3 bases, leaving 6 bases not matched to a gene. Germline CDR1 is MNHEY and CDR2 is SVGAGI. CDR3 loop: CASSKPGQGYTEAFF. CDR3 nucleotide sequence: TGTGCCAGCAGTAAACCGGGACAGGGGTACACTGAAGCTTTCTTT.

The table lists this clonotype with a few counts. The CDR3 spells CASSYGGPPRAFF. The CDR3 bases are TGTGCCAGCAGTTACGGAGGGCCCCCGCGGGCTTTCTTT. The chain uses TRBV6-2 or TRBV6-3 and TRBJ1-1; unclear D gene. CDR3 length equals 13 residues. CDR1 MNHEY and CDR2 SVGEGT come from the germline V gene. V gave up 2 bases and J gave up 11 bases, with 15 bases separating them.

This clonotype was observed at least ten times. V is TRBV28 and J is TRBJ1-4; 9 positions match TRBD1. This CDR3 spans 16 amino acids. Germline V lookup: CDR1 MDHEN, CDR2 SYDVKM. The J segment lost 5 bases and the V segment lost 5 bases, leaving 9 bases of the junction unmatched. The CDR3 here is CASSRDRAWGNEKLFF. The CDR3, as DNA: TGTGCCAGCAGTCGGGACAGGGCTTGGGGGAATGAAAAACTGTTTTTT.

This clonotype was found a few times. This sequence joins TRBV27 and TRBJ2-7; D ambiguous. In germline, CDR1 is MNHEY, CDR2 SMNVEV (reference sequence). This CDR3 has 14 amino acids. V lost 8 bases and J lost 3, with 17 bases in between. The CDR3: CASRRDLFYYEQYF. As DNA, the CDR3 is TGTGCCAGCCGCCGCGACTTATTTTACTACGAGCAGTACTTC.

This clonotype was picked up many times. The chain recombines TRBV28 with TRBJ1-5; a possible D gene is TRBD1 (5 bases). CDR1 and CDR2 (germline): MDHEN, SYDVKM. The V gene lost 3 bases and the J gene lost 2 bases, with 14 bases spanning the gap. This CDR3 contains 16 residues. CDR3 in DNA: TGTGCCAGCAGTTTCCCCCTACGACAGCGCAATCAGCCCCAGCATTTT. Amino acids: CASSFPLRQRNQPQHF.

This clonotype has ten or more counts. The rearrangement links TRBV4-1 to TRBJ1-4; D is ambiguous. From germline, CDR1 is MGHRA and CDR2 YSYEKL. The CDR3 consists of 16 residues. V lost 4 bases to trimming and J lost 8 bases, with 20 bases between them. As DNA, the CDR3 is TGCGCCAGCAGCCCGCGGACGGGCCGGTCCCAGGAAAAACTGTTTTTT. Encoded protein: CASSPRTGRSQEKLFF.

A word on this clonotype: A much larger clone differs from this one at a single base, so this may be a read error. The J gene is TRBJ1-6, the V gene TRBV2; D remains ambiguous. From germline, CDR1 is SNHLY and CDR2 FYNNEI. CDR3 length: 15 amino acids. The CDR3 DNA sequence: TGTGCCAGCATCGAAGGCAGCTCCTATAATTCATCCCTCCACTTT. This translates into CASIEGSSYNSSLHF.

This clonotype was seen repeatedly, ten times or more. The chain joins TRBV6-2 or TRBV6-3 to TRBJ2-2; 7 nucleotides match TRBD2. Germline V gene data show CDR1 as MNHEY and CDR2 as SVGEGT. The V segment lost 6 bases and the J segment 6 bases; nucleotides outside the gene matches: 7. This CDR3 is built from 14 residues. The CDR3 spells CASRAGLTSGELFF. The CDR3 nucleotides are TGTGCCAGCAGAGCGGGACTAACGTCCGGGGAGCTGTTTTTT.

This clonotype was observed a few times. The CDR3 sequence is CASSPVWDEQFF. In DNA form, the CDR3 reads TGTGCCAGCAGCCCTGTTTGGGATGAGCAGTTCTTC. The chain combines TRBV7-9 with TRBJ2-1; D not certain. Germline V CDR1 and CDR2: SEHNR, FQNEAQ (reference sequence). The CDR3 consists of 12 residues. V was clipped by 5 bases and J by 8 bases, with 10 bases between them.